This is a list of T cell receptor beta chains from one sample in a study of a mutant IDH1 vaccine in newly diagnosed glioma. These receptors have no identified antigens. Sequencing was performed with immunoSEQ multiplex PCR; in TCRdb, only in-frame clones are kept and a portion is missing. The sample has around 60,000 clones; about 85% are singletons. The input for sequencing was PBMCs, taken from a glioma patient whose treatment included an IDH1 peptide vaccine. These receptors originate from a man aged 30-40 years with glioma. CDR3s include the opening cysteine and the closing phenylalanine or tryptophan. D genes are given only for firm matches. Part of the rows lack a size; the others show once, few, many or a class for expanded clones.

J	size	V	D	DNA	CDR3
TRBJ2-1	-	TRBV10-3	-	TGTGCCATCAGTGATAACAATGAGCAGTTCTTC	CAISDNNEQFF
TRBJ1-1	-	TRBV13	-	TGTGCCAGCAGCTTATATTCGAACACTGAAGCTTTCTTT	CASSLYSNTEAFF
TRBJ1-5	-	TRBV7-4	-	TGTGCCAGCAGCCCGAAGTGGACAGATAGCAATCAGCCCCAGCATTTT	CASSPKWTDSNQPQHF
TRBJ1-1	-	TRBV4-2	-	TGTGCCAGCAGCCAAAATCAGGGGAACACTGAAGCTTTCTTT	CASSQNQGNTEAFF
TRBJ2-3	-	TRBV7-2	TRBD2	TGTGCCAGCAGCTTAGCCGGGACTAGCGGTGGCATGAATACGCAGTATTTT	CASSLAGTSGGMNTQYF
TRBJ2-7	-	TRBV5-1	-	TGCGCCAGCAGCTGGGCGACAGGCTCCTACGAGCAGTACTTC	CASSWATGSYEQYF
TRBJ2-7	-	TRBV14	-	TGTGCCAGCAGCCAAGAACGCAGGGGCGCCCCCAGGCAGTACTTC	CASSQERRGAPRQYF
TRBJ1-3	-	TRBV7-2	-	TGTGCCAGCAGCCAGTGGGACGCAACTGGAAACACCATATATTTT	CASSQWDATGNTIYF
TRBJ1-1	few	TRBV12-5	-	TGTGCTAGTGCCCTAAACATCGCTGAAGCTTTCTTT	CASALNIAEAFF
TRBJ2-7	-	TRBV7-9	-	TGTGCCAGCAGCCCGACACGCTTCGAGCAGTACTTC	CASSPTRFEQYF
TRBJ2-7	once	TRBV4-1	-	TGCGCCAGCAGCCCCCTAACGAAAGGCTACGAGCAGTACTTC	CASSPLTKGYEQYF
TRBJ1-4	-	TRBV19	TRBD1	TGTGCCAGTAAGGTAACGGCCAGGGGGCGCGCGGCTAATGAAAAACTGTTTTTT	CASKVTARGRAANEKLFF
TRBJ1-5	-	TRBV2	-	TGTGCCAGCAGTTACGTCGGGAGGAATCAGCCCCAGCATTTT	CASSYVGRNQPQHF
TRBJ1-2	once	TRBV7-2	-	TGTGCCAGCAGCTTATTGGGTCAGGGACCTTTTTATGGCTACACCTTC	CASSLLGQGPFYGYTF
TRBJ2-5	few	TRBV4-1	-	TGCGCCAGCAGCCTTCGGGACTCCCGGGGAGAGACCCAGTACTTC	CASSLRDSRGETQYF
TRBJ1-2	-	TRBV7-2	-	TGTGCCAGCAGCTTAGATAAAGGACACTCCTATGGCTACACCTTC	CASSLDKGHSYGYTF
TRBJ2-7	-	TRBV7-2	-	TGTGCCAGCAGCCTAATCCCACACGATCAATACGAGCAGTACTTC	CASSLIPHDQYEQYF
TRBJ2-1	-	TRBV18	-	TGTGCCAGCTCCCCCCAGCGTACAGGGCTAGGGCCAATTGGTGAGCAGTTCTTC	CASSPQRTGLGPIGEQFF
TRBJ2-5	-	TRBV18	TRBD1	TGTGCCAGCTCACCACCGGCTAATCCAGGGGGCCGCGAGACCCAGTACTTC	CASSPPANPGGRETQYF
TRBJ2-7	-	TRBV4-1	-	TGCGCCAGCAGCCAATCTCCCCTGGACCTGACCTACGAGCAGTACTTC	CASSQSPLDLTYEQYF
TRBJ1-2	-	TRBV19	-	TGTGCCAGTAGTATGGGAACGCTCGGGACATCCCATGGCTACACCTTC	CASSMGTLGTSHGYTF
TRBJ2-3	-	TRBV2	TRBD2	TGTGCCAGCAGTGAGTTCAGCGGGGGGGCGATAAGTACGCAGTATTTT	CASSEFSGGAISTQYF
TRBJ2-5	-	TRBV18	-	TGTGCCAGCTCACCACGTAGCACTGAGACCCAGTACTTC	CASSPRSTETQYF
TRBJ1-2	-	TRBV27	TRBD1	TGTGCCAGCAGTTTATCCCGGACAGGGTCTTATGGCTACACCTTC	CASSLSRTGSYGYTF
TRBJ2-7	-	TRBV19	TRBD2	TGTGCCAGTAGTATAGTTGGGGGGGACTACGAGCAGTACTTC	CASSIVGGDYEQYF
TRBJ2-3	-	TRBV15	-	TGTGCCACCAGCAGTCGTGGAGATACGCAGTATTTT	CATSSRGDTQYF
TRBJ1-5	-	TRBV6-5	-	TGTGCCAGCAGTTACCGGGACCGGCTAATCAAATCCCAGCATTTT	CASSYRDRLIKSQHF
TRBJ1-5	-	TRBV7-8	-	TGTGCCAGCAGCAAATTCCGCCCCCCATCCGACAGGAACAATCAGCCCCAGCATTTT	CASSKFRPPSDRNNQPQHF
TRBJ1-1	-	TRBV7-7	TRBD1	TGTGCCAGCAGTCCAGACAGGGGACGAGAAGCTTTCTTT	CASSPDRGREAFF
TRBJ2-7	once	TRBV11-2	-	TGTGCCAGCAGCTTAGATCTAAGGGCCGGTCCCTACGAGCAGTACTTC	CASSLDLRAGPYEQYF
TRBJ1-5	-	TRBV5-1	-	TGCGCCAGCAGCTTAGAGGGGGTTAGCAATCAGCCCCAGCATTTT	CASSLEGVSNQPQHF
TRBJ2-1	-	TRBV6-5	-	TGTGCCAGCAGTTACGACAGGGACTATGAGCAGTTCTTC	CASSYDRDYEQFF
TRBJ2-7	-	TRBV18	-	TGTGCCAGCTCACCATCCCTAACTCTGCAGGGTTGGTCGAACGAGCAGTACTTC	CASSPSLTLQGWSNEQYF
TRBJ1-2	-	TRBV13	-	TGTGCCAGCAGCTTAGGGACCGCGGCTAACTATGGCTACACCTTC	CASSLGTAANYGYTF
TRBJ1-1	-	TRBV7-9	-	TGTGCCAGCAGCTTAGTTGGACAGCTGAACACTGAAGCTTTCTTT	CASSLVGQLNTEAFF
TRBJ2-7	-	TRBV27	-	TGTGCCAGCAGTTTATCGTTTGGCGTCTCCTACGAGCAGTACTTC	CASSLSFGVSYEQYF
TRBJ2-1	-	TRBV27	TRBD1	TGTGCCAGCAGTCCAATCTCACCGGGACAGGGTTCGTTCTTC	CASSPISPGQGSFF
TRBJ2-7	-	TRBV5-6	TRBD1	TGTGCCAGCAGCTTTGGGACAGGGTTCTACGAGCAGTACTTC	CASSFGTGFYEQYF
TRBJ1-4	-	TRBV4-1	-	TGCGCCAGCAGCCAAGGTACAGGGTTTGCAACTAATGAAAAACTGTTTTTT	CASSQGTGFATNEKLFF
TRBJ2-5	-	TRBV7-8	TRBD2	TGTGCCAGCAGCTTAGAGCCTAGCGGGGGAGAGACCCAGTACTTC	CASSLEPSGGETQYF